This T cell receptor (beta chain) comes out of a study of shared clonotypes between healthy human individuals. CDR1 DFQATT and CDR2 SNEGSKA come from the germline V gene (reference sequence). The ends were cut back, 6 bases at V and 5 bases at J, with 5 bases in the middle. The CDR3 spans 11 residues. On this clone itself: Its antigen is as yet unknown. Other DNA sequences in this specimen translate into the identical CDR3.

Sequencing used immunoSEQ multiplex PCR; TCRdb keeps in-frame clones, though not all of them. The table has roughly 1,600,000 clones, approximately 98.5% seen once. Overall study findings and caveats: The study generally estimated greater richness for naive than memory subsets.

The source of this sequence is a man under 40 in good health. The chain links TRBV20-1 to TRBJ2-6; D gene ambiguous. Input material: naive CD4+ T cells sorted from blood. Subset specified: CD45RA+ positively selected. CDR3 amino acids: CSAPRANVLTF. The CDR3 nucleotides are TGCAGTGCACCCCGGGCCAACGTCCTGACTTTC.